The text below deals with one T cell receptor (beta chain). Its antigen is undetermined. CDR3 size: 14 residues. The germline V and J ends were trimmed by 2 bases and 0 bases, with 11 bases remaining between them. Germline CDR1 reads DFQATT; CDR2 reads SNEGSKA (reference sequence). This specimen belongs to a study of post-analysis software for immune sequencing data. Whole-study findings and limits: The study found TRBV5-6, TRBV5-1 and TRBV20-1 among roughly 5 TRBV segments more frequent in patients than controls.

Included in the TCR beta cDNA libraries were unique molecular identifiers. Each sample of roughly 0.9 to 10 million input T cells yielded around 500,000 cDNA molecules, so each molecule approximated one T cell. Each CDR3 protein gets one entry after TCRdb re-called the PCR reads with MiXCR. The sample has about 760,000 distinct CDR3 sequences, 30% seen once. The chain is built from TRBV20-1 and TRBJ2-7; no clear D. The sample consisted of blood. The sequence came from a girl aged 5 to 17 with multiple sclerosis. CDR3 DNA sequence: TGCAGTGCTAGACCCCGGGCCTTCTCCTACGAGCAGTACTTC. Its protein is CSARPRAFSYEQYF.